A selection of T cell receptor beta chains follows, all from one sample in a study of cytotoxic CD8 clonotypes in ibrutinib-treated CLL. Clones were read by immunoSEQ multiplex PCR, and TCRdb kept only the in-frame ones, dropping some. The profile shows around 250,000 clones, 70% of them singletons. Sequencing was performed on PBMCs, taken after 24 months of ibrutinib treatment. These receptors were taken from a human donor with chronic lymphocytic leukemia. Each CDR3 is given with its conserved first and last residue. D genes are given only for firm matches. For some rows the clone size is stated as once, few or many, or as a class when expanded; others skip it.

v_gene: TRBV27; j_gene: TRBJ2-5; abundance: .; d_gene: .; CDR3nt: TGTGCCAGCAGTTTAGATCAAGAGACCCAGTACTTC; CDR3aa: CASSLDQETQYF
v_gene: TRBV2; j_gene: TRBJ2-3; abundance: once; d_gene: .; CDR3nt: TGTGCCAGCAGTGGGGGAGCAGCAGGACGAAATAGTGCAGATACGCAGTATTTT; CDR3aa: CASSGGAAGRNSADTQYF
v_gene: TRBV28; j_gene: TRBJ2-3; abundance: .; d_gene: .; CDR3nt: TGTGCCAGCAGTTTAGGGAATACGCAGTATTTT; CDR3aa: CASSLGNTQYF
v_gene: TRBV4-2; j_gene: TRBJ2-7; abundance: .; d_gene: .; CDR3nt: TGTGCCAGCAGCCACCGGGACCCCCGTCGCTCCTACGAGCAGTACTTC; CDR3aa: CASSHRDPRRSYEQYF
v_gene: TRBV2; j_gene: TRBJ2-1; abundance: .; d_gene: .; CDR3nt: TGTGCCAGCAGGCCTAGCAGGTTCTACAATGAGCAGTTCTTC; CDR3aa: CASRPSRFYNEQFF
v_gene: TRBV6-5; j_gene: TRBJ2-3; abundance: .; d_gene: .; CDR3nt: TGTGCCAGTTTATCTACAACGTCCACAGATACGCAGTATTTT; CDR3aa: CASLSTTSTDTQYF
v_gene: TRBV9; j_gene: TRBJ2-5; abundance: .; d_gene: TRBD2; CDR3nt: TGTGCCAGCAGCGTAGCAACAGCGGGAGGCCAAGAGACCCAGTACTTC; CDR3aa: CASSVATAGGQETQYF
v_gene: TRBV18; j_gene: TRBJ1-5; abundance: .; d_gene: .; CDR3nt: TGTGCCAGCTCACCCCCGGCAGGGGGCAATCAGCCCCAGCATTTT; CDR3aa: CASSPPAGGNQPQHF
v_gene: TRBV5-1; j_gene: TRBJ2-2; abundance: few; d_gene: .; CDR3nt: TGCGCCAGCAGCTTTGGAACCGGGGAGCTGTTTTTT; CDR3aa: CASSFGTGELFF
v_gene: TRBV5-1; j_gene: TRBJ2-3; abundance: .; d_gene: TRBD2; CDR3nt: TGCGCCAGCAGCTTGTTCTATAGCGGGAGTTCAGATACGCAGTATTTT; CDR3aa: CASSLFYSGSSDTQYF
v_gene: TRBV27; j_gene: TRBJ2-5; abundance: .; d_gene: TRBD1; CDR3nt: TGTGCCAGCAGACAAAGAATCGGGACAGGGGGCATATTACGAGAGACCCAGTACTTC; CDR3aa: CASRQRIGTGGILRETQYF
v_gene: TRBV5-6; j_gene: TRBJ2-7; abundance: .; d_gene: TRBD1; CDR3nt: TGTGCCAGCAGCTTGGGGGACAGGGGAGACTACGAGCAGTACTTC; CDR3aa: CASSLGDRGDYEQYF
v_gene: TRBV25-1; j_gene: TRBJ1-2; abundance: .; d_gene: .; CDR3nt: TGTGCCAGCAGTTCCCGGGCCGAGGGAGACAATTCCTACACCTTC; CDR3aa: CASSSRAEGDNSYTF
v_gene: TRBV28; j_gene: TRBJ2-3; abundance: few; d_gene: TRBD2; CDR3nt: TGTGCCAGCAGTTCACAGCGACTAGCGGCCCAGCGGGATACGCAGTATTTT; CDR3aa: CASSSQRLAAQRDTQYF
v_gene: TRBV2; j_gene: TRBJ2-3; abundance: few; d_gene: .; CDR3nt: TGTGCCAGCAGTGAAGTGGGTGTTGATACGCAGTATTTT; CDR3aa: CASSEVGVDTQYF
v_gene: TRBV11-2; j_gene: TRBJ2-7; abundance: .; d_gene: .; CDR3nt: TGTGCCAGCAGCTTAGATCTGGTGACCTACGAGCAGTACTTC; CDR3aa: CASSLDLVTYEQYF
v_gene: TRBV2; j_gene: TRBJ1-2; abundance: few; d_gene: .; CDR3nt: TGTGCCAGCAGTCTCCATCCCTCGGGGACACCTAACTATGGCTACACCTTC; CDR3aa: CASSLHPSGTPNYGYTF
v_gene: TRBV28; j_gene: TRBJ2-6; abundance: .; d_gene: TRBD1; CDR3nt: TGTGCCAGCAGTTCCAAGACAGGGGCGGCCTCTGGGGCCAACGTCCTGACTTTC; CDR3aa: CASSSKTGAASGANVLTF
v_gene: TRBV18; j_gene: TRBJ2-7; abundance: .; d_gene: .; CDR3nt: TGTGCCAGCTCACCTGCGGGGTTGAGCTCCTACGAGCAGTACTTC; CDR3aa: CASSPAGLSSYEQYF
v_gene: TRBV7-2; j_gene: TRBJ2-1; abundance: .; d_gene: TRBD1; CDR3nt: TGTGCCAGCAGCTTAGAGACAGGGGACAATGAGCAGTTCTTC; CDR3aa: CASSLETGDNEQFF
v_gene: TRBV25-1; j_gene: TRBJ1-4; abundance: .; d_gene: TRBD1; CDR3nt: TGTGCCAGCCAGGAGGGGGCGGCTTGGGAAAAACTGTTTTTT; CDR3aa: CASQEGAAWEKLFF
v_gene: TRBV28; j_gene: TRBJ2-2; abundance: .; d_gene: .; CDR3nt: TGTGCCAGCACTCCCTCCATGGTTCCCGGGGAGCTGTTTTTT; CDR3aa: CASTPSMVPGELFF
v_gene: TRBV6-6; j_gene: TRBJ2-2; abundance: .; d_gene: .; CDR3nt: TGTGCCAGCACCTTCGTGTGGGGTTTAAGCACCGGGGAGCTGTTTTTT; CDR3aa: CASTFVWGLSTGELFF
v_gene: TRBV29-1; j_gene: TRBJ1-1; abundance: few; d_gene: .; CDR3nt: TGCAGCGGCCGGGACACAGGGACCGAAGCTTTCTTT; CDR3aa: CSGRDTGTEAFF
v_gene: TRBV10-1; j_gene: TRBJ2-5; abundance: .; d_gene: TRBD2; CDR3nt: TGCGCCAGCAGCTCGGGACTAGCGGGAGGGCAAGAGACCCAGTACTTC; CDR3aa: CASSSGLAGGQETQYF
v_gene: TRBV7-3; j_gene: TRBJ2-7; abundance: few; d_gene: TRBD2; CDR3nt: TGTGCCAGCAGCTCCGGGACTAGCGGGATCGACTACGAGCAGTACTTC; CDR3aa: CASSSGTSGIDYEQYF
v_gene: TRBV29-1; j_gene: TRBJ2-3; abundance: .; d_gene: .; CDR3nt: TGCAGCGTTGTTGACAGATACCCTAGCACAGATACGCAGTATTTT; CDR3aa: CSVVDRYPSTDTQYF
v_gene: TRBV2; j_gene: TRBJ2-4; abundance: few; d_gene: .; CDR3nt: TGTGCCAGTGGGCAGGGGGCCAAAAACATTCAGTACTTC; CDR3aa: CASGQGAKNIQYF
v_gene: TRBV7-9; j_gene: TRBJ2-5; abundance: .; d_gene: .; CDR3nt: TGTGCCAGCAGCTTCAGACTCCAAGAGACCCAGTACTTC; CDR3aa: CASSFRLQETQYF
v_gene: TRBV19; j_gene: TRBJ2-1; abundance: few; d_gene: .; CDR3nt: TGTGCCAGTAGTATCGGTACATATGAGCAGTTCTTC; CDR3aa: CASSIGTYEQFF
v_gene: TRBV20-1; j_gene: TRBJ2-7; abundance: once; d_gene: .; CDR3nt: TGCAGTGCTAGAGGTTCCGGCGAGCAGTACTTC; CDR3aa: CSARGSGEQYF
v_gene: TRBV7-9; j_gene: TRBJ1-1; abundance: .; d_gene: .; CDR3nt: TGTGCCTACCCGGGGAGTCTGAACACTGAAGCTTTCTTT; CDR3aa: CAYPGSLNTEAFF
v_gene: TRBV18; j_gene: TRBJ1-2; abundance: .; d_gene: .; CDR3nt: TGTGCCAGCTCACCTGGTATAGACAACTATGGCTACACCTTC; CDR3aa: CASSPGIDNYGYTF
v_gene: TRBV4-2; j_gene: TRBJ1-3; abundance: once; d_gene: .; CDR3nt: TGTGCCAGCAGCCAAGATTTAATCGGGTTCTCTGGAAACACCATATATTTT; CDR3aa: CASSQDLIGFSGNTIYF
v_gene: TRBV6-1; j_gene: TRBJ1-5; abundance: .; d_gene: .; CDR3nt: TGTGCCAGCGAGAGTTATAGCAATCAGCCCCAGCATTTT; CDR3aa: CASESYSNQPQHF
v_gene: TRBV7-3; j_gene: TRBJ2-2; abundance: .; d_gene: TRBD2; CDR3nt: TGTGCCAGCAGCTCGAGCGGGAGCGGGGCCGGGGAGCTGTTTTTT; CDR3aa: CASSSSGSGAGELFF
v_gene: TRBV14; j_gene: TRBJ1-1; abundance: .; d_gene: .; CDR3nt: TGTGCCAGCAGCCGTTGGACGGGGAACACTGAAGCTTTCTTT; CDR3aa: CASSRWTGNTEAFF
v_gene: TRBV2; j_gene: TRBJ2-1; abundance: few; d_gene: .; CDR3nt: TGTGCCAGCAGGAGGAACAGGGCGGAGGAGCAGTTCTTC; CDR3aa: CASRRNRAEEQFF
v_gene: TRBV27; j_gene: TRBJ2-7; abundance: .; d_gene: TRBD1; CDR3nt: TGTGCCAGCAGTCACCGGGACAGGGCCCACGAGCAGTACTTC; CDR3aa: CASSHRDRAHEQYF
v_gene: TRBV19; j_gene: TRBJ2-7; abundance: few; d_gene: TRBD2; CDR3nt: TGTGCCAGTAGACTAGCGGCCTACGAGCAGTACTTC; CDR3aa: CASRLAAYEQYF
v_gene: TRBV30; j_gene: TRBJ2-1; abundance: .; d_gene: .; CDR3nt: TGTGCCTGGAATTTTGGGGCGAGCTCCTACAATGAGCAGTTCTTC; CDR3aa: CAWNFGASSYNEQFF
v_gene: TRBV7-3; j_gene: TRBJ2-1; abundance: .; d_gene: .; CDR3nt: TGTGCCAGCAGCCCAACAGGAGGGCACAATGAGCAGTTCTTC; CDR3aa: CASSPTGGHNEQFF
v_gene: TRBV7-2; j_gene: TRBJ2-3; abundance: .; d_gene: TRBD2; CDR3nt: TGTGCCAGCAGCTTAGGAGGGACTATAACAGATACGCAGTATTTT; CDR3aa: CASSLGGTITDTQYF
v_gene: TRBV10-1; j_gene: TRBJ2-1; abundance: .; d_gene: .; CDR3nt: TGCGCCAGCAGTGAGTCGACTCCCGGGAGAGGTGATGAGCAGTTCTTC; CDR3aa: CASSESTPGRGDEQFF
v_gene: TRBV7-9; j_gene: TRBJ1-5; abundance: .; d_gene: TRBD1; CDR3nt: TGTGCCAGCAGCATGACAGGGGGAAGACAGCCCCAGCATTTT; CDR3aa: CASSMTGGRQPQHF
v_gene: TRBV4-1; j_gene: TRBJ2-7; abundance: once; d_gene: TRBD2; CDR3nt: TGCGCCAGCAGCCCAACCGGGACTAGTATCAGCCTCGAGCAGTACTTC; CDR3aa: CASSPTGTSISLEQYF
v_gene: TRBV9; j_gene: TRBJ1-2; abundance: .; d_gene: .; CDR3nt: TGTGCCAGCAGCGTTCAAAAGGGTGGACTCACCTCGGGGCTTTATGGCTACACCTTC; CDR3aa: CASSVQKGGLTSGLYGYTF
v_gene: TRBV18; j_gene: TRBJ1-1; abundance: .; d_gene: .; CDR3nt: TGTGCCAGCTCACCCACCCGGACGGACGGTGTTGAAGCTTTCTTT; CDR3aa: CASSPTRTDGVEAFF
v_gene: TRBV29-1; j_gene: TRBJ2-6; abundance: .; d_gene: TRBD1; CDR3nt: TGCAGCGTTGAAATGGGACAGCAGGGTGTTGGGGCCAACGTCCTGACTTTC; CDR3aa: CSVEMGQQGVGANVLTF
v_gene: TRBV15; j_gene: TRBJ2-7; abundance: .; d_gene: .; CDR3nt: TGTGCCACCAGCACCCAGAGGAGCGGGTTCTACGAGCAGTACTTC; CDR3aa: CATSTQRSGFYEQYF
v_gene: TRBV10-3; j_gene: TRBJ2-1; abundance: .; d_gene: TRBD2; CDR3nt: TGTGCCATCAGTGTTTCCCAGTTTGGACTAGCGGGAGTTTCTGAGCAGTTCTTC; CDR3aa: CAISVSQFGLAGVSEQFF
v_gene: TRBV4-3; j_gene: TRBJ2-2; abundance: few; d_gene: .; CDR3nt: TGCGCCAGCAGCCCGAGACTCATTGTCGAAACCGGGGGGGAGCTGTTTTTT; CDR3aa: CASSPRLIVETGGELFF
v_gene: TRBV28; j_gene: TRBJ2-1; abundance: few; d_gene: TRBD2; CDR3nt: TGTGCCAGCAGACGGGGAGGGACTAGCGGGAGGAATGAGCAGTTCTTC; CDR3aa: CASRRGGTSGRNEQFF
v_gene: TRBV7-2; j_gene: TRBJ1-4; abundance: .; d_gene: .; CDR3nt: TGTGCCAGCAGCTTAATGTCGGCTGAAAAACTGTTTTTT; CDR3aa: CASSLMSAEKLFF
v_gene: TRBV19; j_gene: TRBJ1-5; abundance: once; d_gene: .; CDR3nt: TGTGCCAGTAGTGACCTACAGGGCCCAAATCAGCCCCAGCATTTT; CDR3aa: CASSDLQGPNQPQHF
v_gene: TRBV19; j_gene: TRBJ2-3; abundance: few; d_gene: .; CDR3nt: TGTGCCAGTAGCATTGAAGGGACCACGCAGTATTTT; CDR3aa: CASSIEGTTQYF
v_gene: TRBV19; j_gene: TRBJ2-2; abundance: once; d_gene: .; CDR3nt: TGTGCCAGTAGTATAGTCCCGAGGCGGGAGCTGTTTTTT; CDR3aa: CASSIVPRRELFF
v_gene: TRBV15; j_gene: TRBJ1-3; abundance: .; d_gene: .; CDR3nt: TGTGCCACCAGGGACTCCCCTTTCTCTGGAAACACCATATATTTT; CDR3aa: CATRDSPFSGNTIYF
v_gene: TRBV4-1; j_gene: TRBJ2-7; abundance: .; d_gene: .; CDR3nt: TGCGCCAGCGCCCCCGGAGCATCGTCCTACGAGCAGTACTTC; CDR3aa: CASAPGASSYEQYF
v_gene: TRBV2; j_gene: TRBJ1-5; abundance: .; d_gene: .; CDR3nt: TGCGCGAGCAATACAGGAGAGAGCAATCAGCCCCAGCATTTT; CDR3aa: CASNTGESNQPQHF